This entry is about one T cell receptor (beta chain). The sample is drawn from a study of blood T cell repertoires in COVID-19. At the level of the study: In each case, the material was cDNA or gDNA derived from T cells, B-cell-depleted T cells, or PBMCs.

Original handling: Estimation of nucleated cell counts was performed using reference gene primer amplification. This table comes from immunoSEQ multiplex PCR, and its TCRdb copy is limited to in-frame clones, with some not included. V and J calls plus clone size are reproduced from that table; the DNA served to infer D and trimming. The table includes 45,000 or so clones, 70% to 90% detected once. Germline CDR1 is LNHDA and CDR2 is SQIVND (reference sequence). The CDR3 totals 14 residues. The V gene end was trimmed by 3 bases and the J gene end by 9 bases; junction bases not matched to a gene: 8. Input material: peripheral blood. The gene calls are TRBV19 and TRBJ2-1; TRBD1 aligns across 7 bases. This clonotype was obtained from a man aged 40-55 years with active COVID-19. In DNA, the CDR3 is TGTGCCAGTAGTATGACAGGGTCCCGCTCTGAGCAGTTCTTC. Protein sequence: CASSMTGSRSEQFF.